A selection of T cell receptor beta chains follows, all from one sample in a study of blood T cell repertoires in COVID-19. Clones were sequenced by immunoSEQ multiplex PCR, and TCRdb holds only the in-frame ones, with some missing. The sample includes some 200,000 clones, around 87% seen only once; the top ten take approximately 4%. The material sequenced was peripheral blood. Every receptor here comes from a man aged 18-30 years with active or convalescent COVID-19. CDR3s include the opening cysteine and the closing phenylalanine or tryptophan. A D gene is named only where the DNA matches it firmly. Not all rows give a size; the values are once, few, many and, for expanded clones, a class.

v_gene	d_gene	j_gene	abundance	CDR3aa	CDR3nt
TRBV18	-	TRBJ1-5	-	CASSRTAQPQHF	TGTGCCAGCTCAAGGACAGCACAGCCCCAGCATTTT
TRBV5-5	TRBD1	TRBJ1-5	-	CASTWTGDQPQHF	TGTGCCAGCACCTGGACAGGGGATCAGCCCCAGCATTTT
TRBV11-3	TRBD2	TRBJ2-1	-	CASSLAGWNEQFF	TGTGCCAGCAGTCTAGCGGGGTGGAATGAGCAGTTCTTC
TRBV9	-	TRBJ2-1	-	CASSVQGTRGVNNEQFF	TGTGCCAGCAGCGTTCAGGGGACGAGGGGCGTCAACAATGAGCAGTTCTTC
TRBV11-1	-	TRBJ2-3	-	CASSLALLGSLGTDTQYF	TGTGCCAGCAGCTTAGCGCTATTAGGCTCACTAGGAACAGATACGCAGTATTTT
TRBV5-1	-	TRBJ1-1	-	CASSTTGSNTEAFF	TGCGCCAGCAGCACAACAGGGTCGAACACTGAAGCTTTCTTT
TRBV30	-	TRBJ2-5	-	CAWSVRETQYF	TGTGCCTGGAGTGTACGGGAGACCCAGTACTTC
TRBV24-1	TRBD2	TRBJ2-1	-	CATSDFLTRGVQFF	TGTGCCACCAGTGATTTTTTAACCCGGGGGGTCCAGTTCTTC
TRBV28	TRBD1	TRBJ2-2	-	CASSWTGLTGELFF	TGTGCCAGCAGCTGGACAGGGTTGACCGGGGAGCTGTTTTTT
TRBV27	-	TRBJ2-6	-	CASSFETGSTPGANVLTF	TGTGCCAGCAGTTTTGAGACGGGAAGTACCCCTGGGGCCAACGTCCTGACTTTC
TRBV5-5	-	TRBJ2-5	-	CASSFGAGETQYF	TGTGCCAGCAGCTTTGGGGCTGGGGAGACCCAGTACTTC
TRBV9	TRBD1	TRBJ1-2	-	CASSTPTGDYGYTF	TGTGCCAGCAGCACCCCGACAGGGGACTATGGCTACACCTTC
TRBV2	-	TRBJ1-2	-	CASSEARTVNYGYTF	TGTGCCAGCAGTGAAGCTCGAACAGTTAACTATGGCTACACCTTC
TRBV6-1	-	TRBJ1-2	-	CASSERLTYGYTF	TGTGCCAGCAGTGAACGACTGACCTATGGCTACACCTTC
TRBV7-6	TRBD1	TRBJ2-5	once	CASSLTTGARETQYF	TGTGCCAGCAGCCTTACGACAGGGGCCCGGGAGACCCAGTACTTC
TRBV25-1	TRBD2	TRBJ2-3	-	CASRGAGASTDTQYF	TGTGCCAGCAGGGGAGCGGGAGCCAGCACAGATACGCAGTATTTT
TRBV5-1	-	TRBJ2-5	-	CASSPALRETQYF	TGCGCCAGCAGCCCGGCGCTGAGGGAGACCCAGTACTTC
TRBV28	TRBD1	TRBJ1-5	-	CASINEGGTGVYSNQPQHF	TGTGCCAGCATCAACGAGGGGGGGACAGGAGTCTATAGCAATCAGCCCCAGCATTTT
TRBV29-1	TRBD1	TRBJ2-2	once	CSVVEQGGNTGELFF	TGCAGCGTTGTGGAACAGGGGGGTAACACCGGGGAGCTGTTTTTT
TRBV4-3	-	TRBJ1-2	-	CASSQDPRNQYGYTF	TGCGCCAGCAGCCAAGATCCGCGGAACCAGTATGGCTACACCTTC
TRBV5-6	TRBD2	TRBJ2-1	-	CASSDLLAGGQNEQFF	TGTGCCAGCAGCGACCTTCTAGCGGGGGGCCAGAATGAGCAGTTCTTC
TRBV7-9	-	TRBJ1-5	-	CASSLGGDQPQHF	TGTGCCAGCAGCTTAGGGGGCGATCAGCCCCAGCATTTT
TRBV6-1	-	TRBJ1-5	-	CASSERTGNQPQHF	TGTGCCAGCAGTGAACGGACAGGCAATCAGCCCCAGCATTTT
TRBV27	-	TRBJ1-2	-	CASSLDRDYYGYTF	TGTGCCAGCAGTTTGGATAGGGACTACTATGGCTACACCTTC
TRBV30	-	TRBJ2-3	-	CAWSVLGGRTDTQYF	TGTGCCTGGAGTGTACTTGGTGGGAGGACAGATACGCAGTATTTT
TRBV15	TRBD2	TRBJ2-2	-	CATSWGTSGAEVLFF	TGTGCCACCAGCTGGGGGACTAGCGGGGCGGAGGTGCTGTTTTTT
TRBV6-5	TRBD1	TRBJ1-2	once	CASSYSTTGEAGYTF	TGTGCCAGCAGTTACTCAACCACAGGGGAAGCGGGCTACACCTTC
TRBV30	-	TRBJ1-1	-	CAWSNRGSNTEAFF	TGTGCCTGGAGCAACCGCGGATCGAACACTGAAGCTTTCTTT
TRBV18	TRBD1	TRBJ2-2	-	CASSPGQGGVSGELFF	TGTGCCAGCTCACCGGGACAGGGAGGAGTTTCCGGGGAGCTGTTTTTT
TRBV11-2	-	TRBJ2-2	once	CASSLLGVSWTGELFF	TGTGCCAGCAGTCTCCTAGGTGTTAGCTGGACCGGGGAGCTGTTTTTT
TRBV3-1/TRBV3-2	TRBD2	TRBJ2-1	few	CASSLLGTSGNEQFF	TGTGCCAGCAGCTTACTCGGGACTAGCGGGAATGAGCAGTTCTTC
TRBV2	-	TRBJ2-5	-	CASHLTRQETQYF	TGTGCCAGCCACCTGACGCGGCAAGAGACCCAGTACTTC
TRBV6-5	-	TRBJ2-2	-	CKTGNTGELFF	TGTAAGACAGGGAACACCGGGGAGCTGTTTTTT
TRBV19	-	TRBJ2-2	-	CASSIARFGVRGELFF	TGTGCCAGTAGTATAGCTCGTTTCGGGGTACGCGGGGAGCTGTTTTTT
TRBV11-3	TRBD2	TRBJ2-3	-	CASSSGRPGGPDTQYF	TGTGCCAGCAGTTCAGGCCGCCCGGGAGGGCCGGATACGCAGTATTTT
TRBV10-1	TRBD1	TRBJ1-3	-	CANPPTGGSGNTIYF	TGCGCCAACCCACCTACAGGGGGATCTGGAAACACCATATATTTT
TRBV13	TRBD1	TRBJ2-3	-	CASSLRGRSEDTQYF	TGTGCCAGCAGCTTAAGGGGGCGCTCCGAAGATACGCAGTATTTT
TRBV7-9	-	TRBJ1-2	-	CASSSSGSYYGYTF	TGTGCCAGCAGCTCTAGCGGGAGCTACTATGGCTACACCTTC
TRBV11-3	-	TRBJ1-2	-	CASSSSSNYGYTF	TGTGCCAGCAGCTCTAGTTCTAACTATGGCTACACCTTC
TRBV18	-	TRBJ2-7	-	CASSPPGGTYEQYF	TGTGCCAGCTCACCCCCAGGGGGGACCTACGAGCAGTACTTC
TRBV29-1	TRBD1	TRBJ1-1	-	CSVNPGGGRETEAFF	TGCAGCGTCAACCCAGGGGGTGGGAGAGAAACTGAAGCTTTCTTT
TRBV6-2/TRBV6-3	TRBD1	TRBJ2-1	-	CASSPGQTYNEQFF	TGTGCCAGCAGTCCGGGACAGACTTACAATGAGCAGTTCTTC
TRBV5-5	-	TRBJ1-3	-	CASQTARSGNTIYF	TGTGCCAGCCAGACCGCGAGGTCTGGAAACACCATATATTTT